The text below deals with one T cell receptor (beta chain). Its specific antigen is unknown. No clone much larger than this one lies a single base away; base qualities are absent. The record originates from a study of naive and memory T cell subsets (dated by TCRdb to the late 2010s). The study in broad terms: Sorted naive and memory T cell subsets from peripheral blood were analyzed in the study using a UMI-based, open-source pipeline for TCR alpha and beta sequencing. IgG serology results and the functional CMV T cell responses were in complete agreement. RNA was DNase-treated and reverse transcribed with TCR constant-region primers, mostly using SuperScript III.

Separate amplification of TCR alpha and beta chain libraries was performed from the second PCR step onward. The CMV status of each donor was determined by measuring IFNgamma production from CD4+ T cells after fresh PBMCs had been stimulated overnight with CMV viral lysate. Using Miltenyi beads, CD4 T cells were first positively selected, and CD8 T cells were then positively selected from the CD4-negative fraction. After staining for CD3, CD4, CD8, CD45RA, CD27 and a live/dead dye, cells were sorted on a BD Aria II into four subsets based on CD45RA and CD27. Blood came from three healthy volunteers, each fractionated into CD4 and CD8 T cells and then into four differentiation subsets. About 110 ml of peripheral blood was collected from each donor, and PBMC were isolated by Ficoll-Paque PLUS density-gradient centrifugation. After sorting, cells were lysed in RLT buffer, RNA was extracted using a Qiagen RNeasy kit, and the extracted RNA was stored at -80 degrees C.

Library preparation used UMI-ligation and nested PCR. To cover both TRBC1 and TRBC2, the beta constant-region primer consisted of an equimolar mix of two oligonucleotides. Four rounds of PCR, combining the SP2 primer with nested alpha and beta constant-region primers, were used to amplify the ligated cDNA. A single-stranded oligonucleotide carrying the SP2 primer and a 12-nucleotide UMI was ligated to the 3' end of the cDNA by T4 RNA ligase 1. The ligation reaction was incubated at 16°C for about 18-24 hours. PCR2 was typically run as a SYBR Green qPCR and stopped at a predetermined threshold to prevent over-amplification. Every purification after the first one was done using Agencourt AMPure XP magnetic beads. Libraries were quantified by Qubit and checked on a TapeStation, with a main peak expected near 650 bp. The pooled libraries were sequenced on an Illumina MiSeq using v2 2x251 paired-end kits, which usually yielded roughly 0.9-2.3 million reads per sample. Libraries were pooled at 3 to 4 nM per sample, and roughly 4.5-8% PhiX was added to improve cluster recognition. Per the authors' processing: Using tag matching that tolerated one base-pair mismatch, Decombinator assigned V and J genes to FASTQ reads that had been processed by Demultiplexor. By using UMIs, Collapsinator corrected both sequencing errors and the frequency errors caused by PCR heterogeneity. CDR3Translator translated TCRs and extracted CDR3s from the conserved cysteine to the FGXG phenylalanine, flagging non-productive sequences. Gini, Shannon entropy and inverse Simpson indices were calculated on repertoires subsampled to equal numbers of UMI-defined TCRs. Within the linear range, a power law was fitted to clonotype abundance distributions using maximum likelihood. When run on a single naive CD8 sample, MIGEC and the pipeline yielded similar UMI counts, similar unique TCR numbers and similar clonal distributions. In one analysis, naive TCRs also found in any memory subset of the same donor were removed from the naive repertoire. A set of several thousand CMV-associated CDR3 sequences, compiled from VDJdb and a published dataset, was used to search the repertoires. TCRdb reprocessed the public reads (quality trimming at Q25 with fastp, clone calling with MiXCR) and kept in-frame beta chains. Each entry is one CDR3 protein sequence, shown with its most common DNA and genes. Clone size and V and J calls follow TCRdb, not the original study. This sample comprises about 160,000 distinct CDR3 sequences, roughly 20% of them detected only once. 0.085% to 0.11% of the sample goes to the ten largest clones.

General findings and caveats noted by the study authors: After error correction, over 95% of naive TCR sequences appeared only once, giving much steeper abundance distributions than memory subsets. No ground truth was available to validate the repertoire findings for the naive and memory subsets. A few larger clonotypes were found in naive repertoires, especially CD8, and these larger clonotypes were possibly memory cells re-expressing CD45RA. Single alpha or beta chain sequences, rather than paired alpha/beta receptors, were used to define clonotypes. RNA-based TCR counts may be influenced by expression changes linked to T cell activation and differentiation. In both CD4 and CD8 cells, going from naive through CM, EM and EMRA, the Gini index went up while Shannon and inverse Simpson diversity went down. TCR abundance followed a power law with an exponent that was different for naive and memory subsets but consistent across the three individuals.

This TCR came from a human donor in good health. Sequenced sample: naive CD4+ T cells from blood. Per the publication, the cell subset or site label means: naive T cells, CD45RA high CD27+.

The CDR3 in this case is CASSWTSGGGNEQFF. The DNA reads TGCGCCAGCAGTTGGACTAGCGGAGGGGGGAATGAGCAGTTCTTC. The sequence links TRBV5-1 to TRBJ2-1, with TRBD2 identical over 10 junction bases. Trimming takes 5 bases off V and 7 bases off J; junction bases not matched to a gene: 9. In the germline V gene, CDR1 corresponds to SGHRS and CDR2 to YFSETQ. The CDR3 numbers 15 residues from cysteine through phenylalanine. CDR3 DNA only is kept here, 45 bases in frame from base 1. Supplemented by the reference TRBV5-1 and TRBJ2-1 proteins around the CDR3, the complete variable domain is KAGVTQTPRYLIKTRGQQVTLSCSPISGHRSVSWYQQTPGQGLQFLFEYFSETQRNKGNFPGRFSGRQFSNSRSEMNVSTLELGDSALYLCASSWTSGGGNEQFFGPGTRLTVL.